What follows describes a single TCR beta chain. The data are from a study of blood T cell repertoires in COVID-19. CDR1 is SGHAT, CDR2 FQNNGV, per germline. The V end lost 5 bases, the J end lost 2 bases, and 13 bases lay between the germline ends. The CDR3 consists of 14 residues. Sequencing was performed with immunoSEQ multiplex PCR; in TCRdb, only in-frame clones are kept and a portion is missing. The sample records 65,000 to 95,000 clones, around 76% being singletons. Sequenced sample: peripheral blood. This chain joins TRBV11-2 and TRBJ2-7; tentatively, D is TRBD1 (6 bases). The clonotype was recovered from a human donor in a cohort sampled during active COVID-19. The CDR3: CASSILQGPYEQYF. CDR3 coding DNA: TGTGCCAGCAGCATCCTACAGGGTCCCTACGAGCAGTACTTC.